Each of the 23 T cell receptor beta chains below was sequenced from the same sample in a study of response to subunit inactivated influenza vaccine. Via MiXCR, TCRdb re-called the RT-PCR reads, giving one row per CDR3 protein. The sample contains 500,000 to 600,000 distinct CDR3 sequences, 13% of which appear only once. This sample comprised PBMCs from blood, obtained roughly 6 weeks after vaccination. Every receptor here comes from a man in his fifties who received an inactivated influenza vaccine.

This clonotype appeared many times. The rearrangement uses TRBV27 and TRBJ2-7; 7 positions match TRBD1. Trimming removed 7 bases from V and 7 bases from J; junction bases left unmatched: 7. The CDR3 spans 12 residues. In germline, CDR1 is MNHEY, CDR2 SMNVEV (reference sequence). The CDR3 sequence is CASMDPGQEQYF. The CDR3 DNA reads as TGTGCCAGCATGGACCCGGGACAGGAGCAGTACTTC.

This clonotype was picked up a small number of times. DNA of the CDR3: TGTGCCAGCAGCACTAGTCGGGCCCCAGGCCACTACGAGCAGTACTTC. Its translation: CASSTSRAPGHYEQYF. This sequence joins TRBV7-6 and TRBJ2-7, with a weak D call TRBD2 (5 bases). The CDR3 runs to 16 residues. Trimming took off 5 bases at V and 3 bases at J, with 20 bases between the two ends. The germline gives CDR1 SGHVS, CDR2 FNYEAQ.

This clonotype was recorded a few times. The chain carries TRBV20-1 and TRBJ2-5; D gene ambiguous. This CDR3 has 10 residues. CDR1 and CDR2 (germline): DFQATT, SNEGSKA (reference sequence). V lost 7 bases and J 1 base, leaving 4 bases between the germline ends. CDR3 residues: CSGTQETQYF. The DNA of the CDR3 is TGCAGTGGGACCCAAGAGACCCAGTACTTC.

This clonotype turned up a few times. V is TRBV5-1 and J is TRBJ2-2; perhaps TRBD2 as D (6 bases). The ends were cut back, 5 bases at V and 2 bases at J, with 13 bases in the middle. Germline CDR1 is SGHRS and CDR2 is YFSETQ. The length of the CDR3 is 15 residues. The CDR3 DNA reads TGCGCCAGCAGACCGGTGGGGGGAAACACCGGGGAGCTGTTTTTT. As protein: CASRPVGGNTGELFF.

This clonotype was counted at least ten times. The chain couples TRBV7-6 to TRBJ2-1, with 11 nucleotides matching TRBD1. The ends lost 3 bases at V and 5 bases at J; junction bases unmatched: 3. Per the germline V gene, CDR1 is SGHVS and CDR2 is FNYEAQ. The CDR3 extends over 15 amino acids. CDR3 sequence reads: CASSLPGQGDNEQFF. CDR3 DNA: TGTGCCAGCAGCTTGCCGGGACAGGGGGACAATGAGCAGTTCTTC.

V and J are TRBV7-9 and TRBJ2-2; TRBD2 agrees at 8 bases. This CDR3 comprises 15 residues. CDR1 is SEHNR and CDR2 is FQNEAQ in the germline V gene (reference sequence). Unmatched junction bases numbered 7, after V lost 7 bases and J lost 3 bases. CDR3 sequence reads: CASTLAGGDTGELFF. The CDR3, as DNA: TGTGCCAGCACCCTCGCCGGGGGGGACACCGGGGAGCTGTTTTTT. Using reference TRBV7-9 and TRBJ2-2 for the parts outside the CDR3, the full variable domain is DTGVSQNPRHKITKRGQNVTFRCDPISEHNRLYWYRQTLGQGPEFLTYFQNEAQLEKSRLLSDRFSAERPKGSFSTLEIQRTEQGDSAMYLCASTLAGGDTGELFFGEGSRLTVL.

The chain links TRBV4-2 to TRBJ2-1; 7 bases fit TRBD2. CDR1 and CDR2 from the germline V gene are LGHNA and YNFKEQ. V was pared by 1 base and J by 4 bases, with 4 bases of the junction left unmatched. The CDR3 consists of 15 residues. Here the CDR3 DNA reads TGTGCCAGCAGCCAAGTGGGGGGGACTTACAATGAGCAGTTCTTC. Its protein is CASSQVGGTYNEQFF.

This clonotype was recorded a few times. The DNA of the CDR3 is TGTGCCAGCAGTTTGGACCGCCTAAATACGCAGTATTTT. Its translation: CASSLDRLNTQYF. V usage is TRBV12-3 or TRBV12-4 and J usage is TRBJ2-3; no clear D gene. The CDR3 length is 13 residues. V lost 3 bases to trimming and J lost 7 bases, with 11 bases between them.

This clonotype was recorded at least ten times. This rearrangement joins TRBV20-1 to TRBJ1-1; D call uncertain. From germline, CDR1 is DFQATT and CDR2 SNEGSKA (reference sequence). V lost 1 base and J 5 bases, leaving 5 bases between the germline ends. The length of the CDR3 is 11 residues. Here the CDR3 reads CSARGQTEAFF. The CDR3 DNA is TGCAGTGCTAGAGGGCAAACTGAAGCTTTCTTT.

This clonotype was seen only a few times. The chain is built from TRBV20-1 and TRBJ1-1; TRBD1 matches at 7 bases. There are 14 residues in the CDR3. The germline CDR1 and CDR2 sequences are DFQATT and SNEGSKA (reference sequence). The junction had 6 bases not matched to a gene; V was cut back by 4 bases and J by 1 base. CDR3 in amino acids: CSATQNRGNTEAFF. DNA of the CDR3: TGCAGTGCTACTCAAAACAGGGGGAACACTGAAGCTTTCTTT.

This clonotype has only a few counts. The chain recombines TRBV6-5 with TRBJ2-3; 10 nucleotides line up with TRBD1. The CDR3 runs to 15 residues. The J segment lost 4 bases and the V segment lost 0 bases, leaving 1 base of the junction unmatched. CDR1 and CDR2 (germline): MNHEY, SVGAGI. Written as DNA, the CDR3 is TGTGCCAGCAGTTACTCGGGGACAGGGGCAGATACGCAGTATTTT. Translated, it gives CASSYSGTGADTQYF.

The chain links TRBV20-1 to TRBJ2-7; D uncertain. Trimming pared 0 bases from V and 2 bases from J, leaving 17 bases between. Germline V gene data show CDR1 as DFQATT and CDR2 as SNEGSKA (reference sequence). The CDR3 has 16 amino acids. In DNA, the CDR3 is TGCAGTGCTAGAGATAACATTTCCCCGCTAGCCTACGAGCAGTACTTC. This sequence encodes CSARDNISPLAYEQYF.

This clonotype was counted a few times. V and J are TRBV29-1 and TRBJ2-3; possibly TRBD1 for D (5 bases). V was clipped by 4 bases and J by 7 bases, with 18 bases between them. The CDR3 runs 14 residues. Per germline, CDR1 SQVTM and CDR2 ANQGSEA. CDR3 sequence reads: CSVVAGPSGNTQYF. CDR3 nucleotide sequence: TGCAGCGTTGTTGCAGGGCCGTCTGGGAATACGCAGTATTTT.

There are a few counts of this clonotype. The chain links TRBV20-1 to TRBJ1-1, with a possible D match to TRBD1 (5 bases). This CDR3 contains 14 residues. From germline, CDR1 is DFQATT and CDR2 SNEGSKA (reference sequence). V was trimmed by 3 bases and J by 2 bases, leaving 13 bases between them. The chain's CDR3 is CSASRGSLNTEAFF. Written as DNA, the CDR3 is TGCAGTGCTAGTCGGGGGTCATTAAACACTGAAGCTTTCTTT.

This clonotype showed up just a few times. V gene TRBV24-1 combines with J gene TRBJ2-1; the match to TRBD2 covers 14 bases. CDR1 is KGHDR, CDR2 SFDVKD, per germline. The V gene end was trimmed by 0 bases and the J gene end by 2 bases; junction bases not matched to a gene: 2. The CDR3 has 18 amino acids. The CDR3 reads CATSDLPGLAGAYNEQFF. CDR3 DNA: TGTGCCACCAGTGATTTGCCGGGACTAGCGGGGGCCTACAATGAGCAGTTCTTC.

The chain carries TRBV11-2 and TRBJ2-1, with no clear D. This CDR3 comprises 17 residues. Germline loops: CDR1 SGHAT, CDR2 FQNNGV. V was clipped by 1 base and J by 4 bases, with 17 bases between them. CDR3 protein: CASSLGPFPKDYNEQFF. The DNA of the CDR3 is TGTGCCAGCAGCTTAGGGCCCTTTCCTAAAGATTACAATGAGCAGTTCTTC.

This clonotype has a single count. Given a much more abundant clone one base away, this may be a read error. The genes are TRBV5-1 and TRBJ2-1, with D perhaps TRBD2 (6 bases). This CDR3 has 14 residues. Germline values: CDR1 SGHRS, CDR2 YFSETQ. Here the CDR3 DNA reads TGCACCAGCAGCCCCGGTTCCGCCGGGGGTGAGCAGTTCTTC. This encodes CTSSPGSAGGEQFF.

In its sample, this clonotype was seen a few times. V is TRBV5-1 and J is TRBJ2-4; TRBD1 agrees at 8 bases. Germline V gene data show CDR1 as SGHRS and CDR2 as YFSETQ. This CDR3 spans 14 amino acids. Losses at the gene ends were 4 bases for V and 5 bases for J; bases not matched to a gene: 5. Written as DNA, the CDR3 is TGCGCCAGCAGCAGCGTGACAGGGGAAAACATTCAGTACTTC. It yields the protein CASSSVTGENIQYF. The full variable domain, in which reference TRBV5-1 and TRBJ2-4 provide the parts outside the CDR3, is KAGVTQTPRYLIKTRGQQVTLSCSPISGHRSVSWYQQTPGQGLQFLFEYFSETQRNKGNFPGRFSGRQFSNSRSEMNVSTLELGDSALYLCASSSVTGENIQYFGAGTRLSVL.

The chain is built from TRBV5-1 and TRBJ2-3; D possibly uses TRBD1 or TRBD2 (6 bases each). Germline values: CDR1 SGHRS, CDR2 YFSETQ. V was trimmed by 0 bases and J by 4 bases, leaving 15 bases between them. This CDR3 spans 16 amino acids. CDR3 DNA sequence: TGCGCCAGCAGCTTGGGAGGGGGGCCCCTCCCAGATACGCAGTATTTT. Its protein is CASSLGGGPLPDTQYF.

This clonotype was detected ten times or more. The chain joins TRBV7-9 to TRBJ2-1; TRBD2 might be the D (6 bases). This CDR3 has 13 residues. Germline values: CDR1 SEHNR, CDR2 FQNEAQ (reference sequence). V was shortened by 0 bases and J by 9 bases, with 9 bases between the two germline ends. CDR3 sequence (DNA): TGTGCCAGCAGCTTAGCGGGAGGTGGTGAGCAGTTCTTC. Translating it yields CASSLAGGGEQFF.

This clonotype was counted a few times. This chain links TRBV9 with TRBJ2-2; 14 positions match TRBD2. The germline gives CDR1 SGDLS, CDR2 YYNGEE. V lost 3 bases to trimming and J lost 3 bases; unmatched junction nucleotides: 7. The length of the CDR3 is 18 residues. CDR3 in DNA: TGTGCCAGCAGCGCCCCGGGACTAGCGGGAGTTTACACCGGGGAGCTGTTTTTT. Translation: CASSAPGLAGVYTGELFF.

In this sample, this clonotype turned up a few times. The chain employs TRBV6-5 and TRBJ2-1; possibly TRBD2 for D (7 bases). V was clipped by 2 bases and J by 4 bases, with 21 bases between them. The CDR3 contains 18 residues. Germline V gene data show CDR1 as MNHEY and CDR2 as SVGAGI. The CDR3 spells CASSYRRRGGVPYNEQFF. The CDR3 DNA sequence: TGTGCCAGCAGTTACCGGAGGAGGGGGGGAGTCCCTTACAATGAGCAGTTCTTC.

This clonotype showed up just a few times. The chain is built from TRBV6-2 or TRBV6-3 and TRBJ2-1, with D perhaps matching TRBD2 (5 bases). The V gene's germline CDR1 is MNHEY and CDR2 SVGEGT. The CDR3 contains 16 residues. The V and J ends lost 0 bases and 7 bases respectively, with 16 bases between them. This CDR3 reads CASSYSMAGAWNEQFF. DNA for the CDR3: TGTGCCAGCAGTTACTCGATGGCGGGCGCTTGGAATGAGCAGTTCTTC.